The rows below give T cell receptor beta chains drawn from one sample of a study of T cell repertoires in cytomegalovirus infection. Using its own MiXCR run on the reads, TCRdb lists one record per CDR3 protein. The table lists 450,000 to 550,000 distinct CDR3 sequences, 15% to 20% of them singletons. Sequenced: CD8+ T cells from PBMCs. These receptors were obtained from a human donor in good health (CMV status not recorded). Some clones in this sample may be carry-over from other donors' samples. CDR3s include the opening cysteine and the closing phenylalanine or tryptophan. The D gene is left open where the match is weak. Not every row has a clone size; where given, it reads once, few, many or a size class.

J: TRBJ1-5
size: many
V: TRBV27
D: NA
CDR3: CASSLWAGIDQPQHF
DNA: TGTGCCAGCAGTTTATGGGCAGGGATCGATCAGCCCCAGCATTTT

J: TRBJ2-2
size: few
V: TRBV10-3
D: TRBD2
CDR3: CAISAYPILGTSGRRNTGELFF
DNA: TGTGCCATCAGTGCGTATCCGATTCTCGGGACTAGCGGGAGGAGAAACACCGGGGAGCTGTTTTTT

J: TRBJ1-1
size: NA
V: TRBV27
D: NA
CDR3: CASRPQGVGTEAFF
DNA: TGTGCCAGCAGACCTCAAGGGGTTGGAACTGAAGCTTTCTTT

J: TRBJ2-1
size: many
V: TRBV14
D: TRBD1
CDR3: CASSQVSDRRYNEQFF
DNA: TGTGCCAGCAGCCAAGTCTCGGACAGGAGGTACAATGAGCAGTTCTTC

J: TRBJ2-7
size: once
V: TRBV29-1
D: NA
CDR3: CSVEMGTYEQYF
DNA: TGCAGCGTTGAAATGGGGACCTACGAGCAGTACTTC

J: TRBJ2-1
size: many
V: TRBV11-3
D: NA
CDR3: CASSLPGANEQFF
DNA: TGTGCCAGCAGCTTGCCGGGGGCTAATGAGCAGTTCTTC

J: TRBJ2-1
size: NA
V: TRBV5-8
D: NA
CDR3: CASSLPIIRGEQFF
DNA: TGTGCCAGCAGCTTACCCATTATACGGGGTGAGCAGTTCTTC

J: TRBJ2-6
size: NA
V: TRBV14
D: TRBD1
CDR3: CASSPRQGARSGANVLTF
DNA: TGTGCCAGCAGCCCTCGACAGGGGGCGCGGTCTGGGGCCAACGTCCTGACTTTC

J: TRBJ2-1
size: many
V: TRBV7-6
D: TRBD1
CDR3: CASSLRTGEGSYNEQFF
DNA: TGTGCCAGCAGCTTACGGACAGGTGAGGGGTCCTACAATGAGCAGTTCTTC

J: TRBJ2-3
size: NA
V: TRBV5-6
D: NA
CDR3: CASRGDNTQYF
DNA: TGTGCCAGCAGGGGGGACAATACGCAGTATTTT

J: TRBJ1-1
size: many
V: TRBV7-2
D: TRBD1
CDR3: CASSLVLDRAFF
DNA: TGTGCCAGCAGCTTAGTGTTGGACAGGGCTTTCTTT

J: TRBJ1-5
size: many
V: TRBV19
D: NA
CDR3: CASSIDLTARLNQPQHF
DNA: TGTGCCAGTAGTATAGATCTAACTGCTCGGCTCAATCAGCCCCAGCATTTT

J: TRBJ2-1
size: many
V: TRBV7-7
D: TRBD2
CDR3: CASSPRTSGSSNNEQFF
DNA: TGTGCTAGCAGCCCTCGGACTAGCGGGAGCTCCAACAATGAGCAGTTCTTC

J: TRBJ1-1
size: many
V: TRBV12-3/TRBV12-4
D: NA
CDR3: CASSLRAGGAFF
DNA: TGTGCCAGCAGTTTAAGGGCGGGAGGAGCTTTCTTT

J: TRBJ1-1
size: many
V: TRBV6-2/TRBV6-3
D: NA
CDR3: CASSYKASYTEAFF
DNA: TGTGCCAGCAGTTACAAGGCGAGTTACACTGAAGCTTTCTTT

J: TRBJ2-7
size: NA
V: TRBV7-6
D: TRBD1
CDR3: CASSLRTGWYEQYF
DNA: TGTGCCAGCAGCCTCCGGACAGGGTGGTACGAGCAGTACTTC

J: TRBJ2-1
size: NA
V: TRBV6-2/TRBV6-3
D: NA
CDR3: CASSFYSYNEQFF
DNA: TGTGCCAGCAGTTTTTACAGCTACAATGAGCAGTTCTTC

J: TRBJ2-7
size: NA
V: TRBV20-1
D: NA
CDR3: CSAVTGSSYEQYF
DNA: TGCAGTGCAGTAACAGGGAGCTCCTACGAGCAGTACTTC

J: TRBJ2-1
size: few
V: TRBV25-1
D: NA
CDR3: CASSGTTYNEQFF
DNA: TGTGCCAGCAGTGGGACTACCTACAATGAGCAGTTCTTC

J: TRBJ2-1
size: NA
V: TRBV4-1
D: NA
CDR3: CASSQGRNDQFF
DNA: TGCGCCAGCAGCCAAGGGCGGAATGATCAGTTCTTC

J: TRBJ2-5
size: many
V: TRBV11-2
D: TRBD2
CDR3: CASSLSGGIEETQYF
DNA: TGTGCCAGCAGCCTTAGCGGGGGGATTGAAGAGACCCAGTACTTC

J: TRBJ2-1
size: NA
V: TRBV3-1
D: NA
CDR3: CASSQYGYNEQFF
DNA: TGTGCCAGCAGCCAGTACGGATACAATGAGCAGTTCTTC

J: TRBJ1-4
size: NA
V: TRBV29-1
D: TRBD1
CDR3: CSVEEGQGDRTNEKLFF
DNA: TGCAGCGTTGAAGAGGGACAGGGGGATAGAACTAATGAAAAACTGTTTTTT

J: TRBJ1-2
size: few
V: TRBV6-2/TRBV6-3
D: TRBD1
CDR3: CASSFAADRENYGYTF
DNA: TGTGCCAGCAGTTTCGCCGCGGACAGGGAGAACTATGGCTACACCTTC

J: TRBJ1-1
size: many
V: TRBV11-2
D: NA
CDR3: CASSFWEGDTEAFF
DNA: TGTGCCAGCAGCTTCTGGGAGGGGGACACTGAAGCTTTCTTT